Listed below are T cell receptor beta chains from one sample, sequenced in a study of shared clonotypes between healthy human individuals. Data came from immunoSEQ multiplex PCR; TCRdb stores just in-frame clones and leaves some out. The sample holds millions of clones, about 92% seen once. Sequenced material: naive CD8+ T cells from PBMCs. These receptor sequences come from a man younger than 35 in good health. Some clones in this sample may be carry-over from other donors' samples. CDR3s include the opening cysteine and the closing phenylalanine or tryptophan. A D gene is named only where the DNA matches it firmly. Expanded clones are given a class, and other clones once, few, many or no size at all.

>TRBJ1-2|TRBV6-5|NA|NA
TGTGCCAGCAGTAAAGTCCCATCGGGGAAGGGCTACACCTTC
CASSKVPSGKGYTF
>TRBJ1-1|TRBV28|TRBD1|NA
TGTGCCAGCCGGCACAGGGGAATGAACACTGAAGCTTTCTTT
CASRHRGMNTEAFF
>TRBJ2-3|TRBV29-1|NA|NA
TGCAGCGTTGATACTAGTTTCCCACCAGATACGCAGTATTTT
CSVDTSFPPDTQYF
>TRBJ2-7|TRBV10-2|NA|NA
TGCGCCAGCAGTGGTGGCGTCTACGAGCAGTACTTC
CASSGGVYEQYF
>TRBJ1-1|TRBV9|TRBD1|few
TGTGCCAGCAGCATAACCGGAGACAGGGCACACACTGAAGCTTTCTTT
CASSITGDRAHTEAFF
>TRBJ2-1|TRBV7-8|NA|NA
TGTGCCAGCAGCTTAGCGGGACCGGATAATGAGCAGTTCTTC
CASSLAGPDNEQFF
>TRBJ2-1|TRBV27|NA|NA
TGTGCCAGCAGTTTAGACAGGTCGCCCGGGAATGAGCAGTTCTTC
CASSLDRSPGNEQFF
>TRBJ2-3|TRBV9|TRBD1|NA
TGTGCCAGCAGCGGGACAGGGTGGGGCACAGATACGCAGTATTTT
CASSGTGWGTDTQYF
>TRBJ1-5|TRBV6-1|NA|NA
TGTGCCAGCAGTGAGTGGGGGGCGGGGAGCAATCAGCCCCAGCATTTT
CASSEWGAGSNQPQHF
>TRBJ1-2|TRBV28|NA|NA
TGTGCCAGCAGCTCCTTGGGGGGGGTGGAGGGCTACACCTTC
CASSSLGGVEGYTF
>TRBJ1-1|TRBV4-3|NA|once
TGCGCCAGCAGCCAAGATACAGGGCTTCTCACTGAAGCTTTCTTT
CASSQDTGLLTEAFF
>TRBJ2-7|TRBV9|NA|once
TGTGCCAGCAGCGTAGGTGTCCTGAGCTCCTACGAGCAGTACTTC
CASSVGVLSSYEQYF
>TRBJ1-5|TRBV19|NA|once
TGTGCCAGTAGTATGACAGGCTATAGCAATCAGCCCCAGCATTTT
CASSMTGYSNQPQHF
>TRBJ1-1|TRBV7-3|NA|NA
TGTGCCAGCAGCTTTTATACAGGGAGACCCGGTTCGCGTGAAGCTTTCTTT
CASSFYTGRPGSREAFF
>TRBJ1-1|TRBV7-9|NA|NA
TGTGCCAGCAGCCCGAGCGGCAGCCTGAACACTGAAGCTTTCTTT
CASSPSGSLNTEAFF
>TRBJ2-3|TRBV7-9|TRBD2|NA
TGTGCCAGCAGCTTAGCTGAAAGCGGGAGTGCAGATACGCAGTATTTT
CASSLAESGSADTQYF
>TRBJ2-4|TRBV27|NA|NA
TGTGCCAGCAGACCCAGCCTGAATACGGGACTGGGGAAAAACATTCAGTACTTC
CASRPSLNTGLGKNIQYF
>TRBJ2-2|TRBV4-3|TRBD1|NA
TGCGCCAGCAGCCAAGCCCTACCGGGACAGGAGGGCACCGGGGAGCTGTTTTTT
CASSQALPGQEGTGELFF
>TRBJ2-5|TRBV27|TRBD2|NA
TGTGCCAGCAGTACCGGACTAGCCTGGGAGACCCAGTACTTC
CASSTGLAWETQYF
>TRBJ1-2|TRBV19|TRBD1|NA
TGTGCCAGTAGTCCCAGGACAGGTTGGAACTATGGCTACACCTTC
CASSPRTGWNYGYTF
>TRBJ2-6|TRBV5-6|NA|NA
TGTGCCAGCAGCGGGGATAGGGACTCTGGGGCCAACGTCCTGACTTTC
CASSGDRDSGANVLTF
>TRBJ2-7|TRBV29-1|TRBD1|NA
TGCAGCGTACAAACAGGGGCGGGCGAGCAGTACTTC
CSVQTGAGEQYF
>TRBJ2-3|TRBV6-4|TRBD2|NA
TGTGCCAGCACCCCGAGGCTAGCGGGAGTCCGGGGAGATACGCAGTATTTT
CASTPRLAGVRGDTQYF
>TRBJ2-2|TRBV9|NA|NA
TGTGCCAGCAGCGGCGGGCCCCCCGGAGGGACCGGGGAGCTGTTTTTT
CASSGGPPGGTGELFF
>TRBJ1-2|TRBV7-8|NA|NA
TGTGCCAGCAGCTTAGCACGACGGGATGGCTACACCTTC
CASSLARRDGYTF
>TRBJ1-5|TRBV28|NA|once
TGTGCCAGCAGTTCAGGGTATAGCAATCAGCCCCAGCATTTT
CASSSGYSNQPQHF
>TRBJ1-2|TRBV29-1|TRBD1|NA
TGCAGCGTTATGAGGCCGGACAGGGTGTATGGCTACACCTTC
CSVMRPDRVYGYTF
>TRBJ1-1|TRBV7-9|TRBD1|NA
TGTGCCAGCAGTCAAACCCCTGACAGGGACACTGAAGCTTTCTTT
CASSQTPDRDTEAFF
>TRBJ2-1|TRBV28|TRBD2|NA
TGTGCCAGCAGTTTACTAGCGGGCTACAATGAGCAGTTCTTC
CASSLLAGYNEQFF